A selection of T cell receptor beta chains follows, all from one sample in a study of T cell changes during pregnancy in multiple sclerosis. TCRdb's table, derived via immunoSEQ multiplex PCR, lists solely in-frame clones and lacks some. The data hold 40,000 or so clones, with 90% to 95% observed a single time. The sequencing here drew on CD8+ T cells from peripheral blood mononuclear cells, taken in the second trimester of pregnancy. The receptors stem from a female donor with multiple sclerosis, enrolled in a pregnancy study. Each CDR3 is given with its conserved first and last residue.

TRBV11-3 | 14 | CASSTGQGASEQYF
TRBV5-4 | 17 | CASSQGLAGGPVGELFF
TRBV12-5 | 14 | CASAPGLANTEAFF
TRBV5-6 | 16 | CASSSGLAWDTGELFF
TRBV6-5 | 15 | CASSSLFGSGETQYF
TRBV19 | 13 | CASSIADTGEQYF
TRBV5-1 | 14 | CASSLLAAYNEQFF
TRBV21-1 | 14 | CASSRQGLNEKLFF
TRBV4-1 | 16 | CASSQDMGGGDTEAFF
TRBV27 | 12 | CASSLWNSPLHF